Listed below are T cell receptor beta chains from one sample, sequenced in a study of beta chain features in type 1 diabetes. Produced via immunoSEQ multiplex PCR; TCRdb's table is partial and in-frame only. The sample lists roughly 230,000 clones, around 10% occurring once. The sequenced sample was naive CD4+ T cells from blood. These receptors originate from a woman aged 18-29 years in good health. The CDR3 runs from the conserved cysteine through the conserved F or W. Fields, in order: CDR3 DNA, CDR3 protein, V gene, J gene, clone size, D gene. The D gene is left open where the match is weak. Size is stated for part of the rows, as once, few or many counts, or as a class when the clone is expanded.

CDR3 DNA: TGTGCCAGCAGCTTGGCACAGGGATTTAATTCACCCCTCCACTTT
CDR3 protein: CASSLAQGFNSPLHF
V gene: TRBV5-4
J gene: TRBJ1-6
clone size: few
D gene: .

CDR3 DNA: TGCGCCAGCAGTTTTGGTGCGACAGGGAAGGAGACCCAGTACTTC
CDR3 protein: CASSFGATGKETQYF
V gene: TRBV5-1
J gene: TRBJ2-5
clone size: .
D gene: TRBD1

CDR3 DNA: TGTGCCAGCAGTTTACTAAATAGCGGGGGAGTTTCCTACAATGAGCAGTTCTTC
CDR3 protein: CASSLLNSGGVSYNEQFF
V gene: TRBV28
J gene: TRBJ2-1
clone size: few
D gene: TRBD2

CDR3 DNA: TGTGCCAGTAGTATACCGGGGTCCCAACTCCTCAGAGCCGCGAATGAGCAGTTCTTC
CDR3 protein: CASSIPGSQLLRAANEQFF
V gene: TRBV19
J gene: TRBJ2-1
clone size: .
D gene: .

CDR3 DNA: TGTGCCAGCAGCTTAAGGCGGGGGACCGCAGATACGCAGTATTTT
CDR3 protein: CASSLRRGTADTQYF
V gene: TRBV7-9
J gene: TRBJ2-3
clone size: many
D gene: TRBD2

CDR3 DNA: TGTGCCAGCAGCGCCGGGACAGGGACCTACGAGCAGTACTTC
CDR3 protein: CASSAGTGTYEQYF
V gene: TRBV6-5
J gene: TRBJ2-7
clone size: .
D gene: TRBD1

CDR3 DNA: TGTGCCAGCAGTATAGGGGGCGCCTACTATGGCTACACCTTC
CDR3 protein: CASSIGGAYYGYTF
V gene: TRBV9
J gene: TRBJ1-2
clone size: .
D gene: TRBD1

CDR3 DNA: TGTGCCAGCTCACCTCGCGGGACAGGGGGCGACGGGAACACCGGGGAGCTGTTTTTT
CDR3 protein: CASSPRGTGGDGNTGELFF
V gene: TRBV18
J gene: TRBJ2-2
clone size: .
D gene: TRBD1

CDR3 DNA: TGTGCCTCGGGACTAGCGGGAGCAGATACGCAGTATTTT
CDR3 protein: CASGLAGADTQYF
V gene: TRBV30
J gene: TRBJ2-3
clone size: few
D gene: TRBD2

CDR3 DNA: TGTGCCAGCAGCCCTTCGTACGGGCGCGCAGGAGGAGAGACCCAGTACTTC
CDR3 protein: CASSPSYGRAGGETQYF
V gene: TRBV9
J gene: TRBJ2-5
clone size: .
D gene: .

CDR3 DNA: TGTGCCAGCAGTGGAGCGGTTGGACAGTCCTCTAATCAGCCCCAGCATTTT
CDR3 protein: CASSGAVGQSSNQPQHF
V gene: TRBV6-1
J gene: TRBJ1-5
clone size: .
D gene: .

CDR3 DNA: TGCGCCAGCAGCCAGTATGAGGGAGGGGCCGGCTCTGGGGCCAACGTCCTGACTTTC
CDR3 protein: CASSQYEGGAGSGANVLTF
V gene: TRBV4-1
J gene: TRBJ2-6
clone size: .
D gene: TRBD2

CDR3 DNA: TGCGCCAGCAGCTTGGCCTCAGGGGTGAACTATTTCTCCGAGCAGTACTTC
CDR3 protein: CASSLASGVNYFSEQYF
V gene: TRBV5-1
J gene: TRBJ2-7
clone size: few
D gene: .

CDR3 DNA: TGCGCCAGCAGCCCTTTAAGCAGGGTTGGTGAAAAACTGTTTTTT
CDR3 protein: CASSPLSRVGEKLFF
V gene: TRBV4-1
J gene: TRBJ1-4
clone size: .
D gene: .

CDR3 DNA: TGCGCCAGCAGCTCCGGTCCGGGACAGGGGGAGGATACGCAGTATTTT
CDR3 protein: CASSSGPGQGEDTQYF
V gene: TRBV5-1
J gene: TRBJ2-3
clone size: few
D gene: TRBD1

CDR3 DNA: TGTGCCAGCGGCACGAGACAGTTCTACGAGCAGTACTTC
CDR3 protein: CASGTRQFYEQYF
V gene: TRBV6-5
J gene: TRBJ2-7
clone size: .
D gene: .

CDR3 DNA: TGTGCCAGTTCGGGGGAGCAATACGAGCAGTACTTC
CDR3 protein: CASSGEQYEQYF
V gene: TRBV19
J gene: TRBJ2-7
clone size: .
D gene: .

CDR3 DNA: TGTGCCAGCAGCCTATCAGGCAATGAGCAGTTCTTC
CDR3 protein: CASSLSGNEQFF
V gene: TRBV7-9
J gene: TRBJ2-1
clone size: few
D gene: .

CDR3 DNA: TGTGCCACCAGCAGAGACAGGGCCCAAGAGACCCAGTACTTC
CDR3 protein: CATSRDRAQETQYF
V gene: TRBV15
J gene: TRBJ2-5
clone size: .
D gene: .

CDR3 DNA: TGTGCCAGCAGCCCGGCGGCGGGAGCGGACAATGAGCAGTTCTTC
CDR3 protein: CASSPAAGADNEQFF
V gene: TRBV5-4
J gene: TRBJ2-1
clone size: few
D gene: TRBD2

CDR3 DNA: TGTGCCAGCCGGCAGGCAGGGAGGGCCTACGAGCAGTACTTC
CDR3 protein: CASRQAGRAYEQYF
V gene: TRBV28
J gene: TRBJ2-7
clone size: few
D gene: TRBD2

CDR3 DNA: TGTGCCAGCAGCTCATTGACAGGGAGCTACGAGCAGTACTTC
CDR3 protein: CASSSLTGSYEQYF
V gene: TRBV5-8
J gene: TRBJ2-7
clone size: few
D gene: TRBD1

CDR3 DNA: TGCGCCAGCAGCTTTAGGGGCCAAGACACCGGGGAGCTGTTTTTT
CDR3 protein: CASSFRGQDTGELFF
V gene: TRBV5-1
J gene: TRBJ2-2
clone size: few
D gene: .

CDR3 DNA: TGCGCCAGCAGCTCATATAGCGGGGGGTCCCAAGAGACCCAGTACTTC
CDR3 protein: CASSSYSGGSQETQYF
V gene: TRBV5-1
J gene: TRBJ2-5
clone size: once
D gene: TRBD2

CDR3 DNA: TGTGCCAGCAGCTTAGCGCACAGGGTTAGCAATCAGCCCCAGCATTTT
CDR3 protein: CASSLAHRVSNQPQHF
V gene: TRBV7-2
J gene: TRBJ1-5
clone size: .
D gene: .

CDR3 DNA: TGCGCCAGCAGCTTTGCCGGTGACTCTGGGGCCAACGTCCTGACTTTC
CDR3 protein: CASSFAGDSGANVLTF
V gene: TRBV5-1
J gene: TRBJ2-6
clone size: few
D gene: .

CDR3 DNA: TGTGCCAGCAGCCCCGGGGTTCAGCAGTACTTC
CDR3 protein: CASSPGVQQYF
V gene: TRBV7-9
J gene: TRBJ2-7
clone size: few
D gene: .

CDR3 DNA: TGTGCCAGCAGCCAAGACCCTAGCGGGGCCGGCAGTGCGGATACGCAGTATTTT
CDR3 protein: CASSQDPSGAGSADTQYF
V gene: TRBV4-2
J gene: TRBJ2-3
clone size: .
D gene: TRBD2

CDR3 DNA: TGTGCCAGCTCACCAGGAGCCGGGACAGGTTACAATGAGCAGTTCTTC
CDR3 protein: CASSPGAGTGYNEQFF
V gene: TRBV18
J gene: TRBJ2-1
clone size: many
D gene: TRBD1

CDR3 DNA: TGCGCCAGCAGTATAGTTGCCTCGGTGACAAACTATGGCTACACCTTC
CDR3 protein: CASSIVASVTNYGYTF
V gene: TRBV4-1
J gene: TRBJ1-2
clone size: .
D gene: .

CDR3 DNA: TGCGCCAGCAGCTTGGGGGGACATGACAATGAGCAGTTCTTC
CDR3 protein: CASSLGGHDNEQFF
V gene: TRBV5-1
J gene: TRBJ2-1
clone size: few
D gene: .

CDR3 DNA: TGTGCCACCAGCAGAGATCCCAGTGGCAATTCACCCCTCCACTTT
CDR3 protein: CATSRDPSGNSPLHF
V gene: TRBV15
J gene: TRBJ1-6
clone size: .
D gene: .

CDR3 DNA: TGTGCCAGCAGCTTACCTTCCAGGCCAACCCAGTACTTC
CDR3 protein: CASSLPSRPTQYF
V gene: TRBV7-2
J gene: TRBJ2-5
clone size: many
D gene: .

CDR3 DNA: TGTGCCAGCAGTGCTCGGGAGGGCCGACTTGGTGAGCAGTTCTTC
CDR3 protein: CASSAREGRLGEQFF
V gene: TRBV2
J gene: TRBJ2-1
clone size: .
D gene: TRBD2

CDR3 DNA: TGCGCCAGCAGCTTGGCTGAGCGGGCCCCCCAAGATACGCAGTATTTT
CDR3 protein: CASSLAERAPQDTQYF
V gene: TRBV5-1
J gene: TRBJ2-3
clone size: .
D gene: .

CDR3 DNA: TGCGCCAGCAGCAGACGGACTAGCGGGGTTCAAGAGACCCAGTACTTC
CDR3 protein: CASSRRTSGVQETQYF
V gene: TRBV5-1
J gene: TRBJ2-5
clone size: .
D gene: TRBD2

CDR3 DNA: TGTGCCAGCAGTGAACAGAAGAACACTGAAGCTTTCTTT
CDR3 protein: CASSEQKNTEAFF
V gene: TRBV6-5
J gene: TRBJ1-1
clone size: few
D gene: .

CDR3 DNA: TGTGCCAGCAGACTGGACAGGGTCGACTCTGGCTACACCTTC
CDR3 protein: CASRLDRVDSGYTF
V gene: TRBV27
J gene: TRBJ1-2
clone size: few
D gene: TRBD1

CDR3 DNA: TGTGCCAGCAGTGAAAGACAGGGGTTCAACGAGCAGTACTTC
CDR3 protein: CASSERQGFNEQYF
V gene: TRBV2
J gene: TRBJ2-7
clone size: .
D gene: TRBD1

CDR3 DNA: TGTGCCAGCAGCTTAGGAGGCTCTGGGGCCAACGTCCTGACTTTC
CDR3 protein: CASSLGGSGANVLTF
V gene: TRBV11-2
J gene: TRBJ2-6
clone size: .
D gene: .

CDR3 DNA: TGTGCCAGTAGCACCGGGACAGGGCATGAGCAGTTCTTC
CDR3 protein: CASSTGTGHEQFF
V gene: TRBV19
J gene: TRBJ2-1
clone size: few
D gene: TRBD1

CDR3 DNA: TGTGCCAGCAGCTTAAACGTCGGAATAGGGGGTTCACCCCTCCACTTT
CDR3 protein: CASSLNVGIGGSPLHF
V gene: TRBV7-9
J gene: TRBJ1-6
clone size: .
D gene: .

CDR3 DNA: TGTGCCAGCAGTGAAAGGGGAGCGGGTCTAAACATTCAGTACTTC
CDR3 protein: CASSERGAGLNIQYF
V gene: TRBV6-1
J gene: TRBJ2-4
clone size: few
D gene: .

CDR3 DNA: TGTGCCAGCAGCTCAGGACAGTTAGGGGACACTGAAGCTTTCTTT
CDR3 protein: CASSSGQLGDTEAFF
V gene: TRBV7-9
J gene: TRBJ1-1
clone size: few
D gene: .

CDR3 DNA: TGTGCCAGCAGTCGACAGTATAACTATGGCTACACCTTC
CDR3 protein: CASSRQYNYGYTF
V gene: TRBV28
J gene: TRBJ1-2
clone size: .
D gene: .

CDR3 DNA: TGTGCCAGCAGTGAAGATCGTGGCAGGGGATTCACAGATACGCAGTATTTT
CDR3 protein: CASSEDRGRGFTDTQYF
V gene: TRBV6-1
J gene: TRBJ2-3
clone size: few
D gene: .